The 24 T cell receptor beta chains given below trace back to one sample, sequenced in a study of cytomegalovirus exposure and HLA in healthy donors. Vbeta (60) and Jbeta (13) primers were used in the PCR. Some clones are missing from TCRdb's copy, which holds only in-frame ones; the method was immunoSEQ multiplex PCR. With around 100,000 clones in the sample, the ten largest clones hold 5.5% to 8%. Sequencing was carried out using PBMCs. These receptors came from a man in his forties or fifties in good health and CMV-seropositive.

The rearrangement uses TRBV6-1 and TRBJ2-2, with D perhaps matching TRBD1 (5 bases). Trimming took off 4 bases at V and 3 bases at J, with 21 bases between the two ends. CDR3 size: 18 residues. Germline V gene data show CDR1 as MNHNS and CDR2 as SASEGT. The CDR3 protein is CASSGRFLKGNYTGELFF. The DNA of the CDR3 is TGTGCCAGCAGTGGCAGGTTCCTGAAGGGGAACTACACCGGGGAGCTGTTTTTT.

The chain has TRBV4-2 and TRBJ1-6; tentative D call: TRBD1 (6 bases). Per the germline V gene, CDR1 is LGHNA and CDR2 is YNFKEQ. The CDR3 sequence is 14 residues long. V lost 4 bases and J lost 8, with 12 bases in between. The CDR3 DNA follows: TGTGCCAGCAGCCCACAGGGAAGCGATTCACCCCTCCACTTT. Its translation is CASSPQGSDSPLHF.

The gene calls are TRBV7-2 and TRBJ1-5; D might be TRBD1 (5 bases). V gave up 0 bases and J gave up 7 bases, with 16 bases separating them. This CDR3 contains 16 residues. Germline CDR1 and CDR2: SGHTA and FQGNSA. CDR3 protein: CASSLALRAGGQPQHF. Here the CDR3 DNA reads TGTGCCAGCAGCTTAGCTCTCAGGGCCGGTGGACAGCCCCAGCATTTT.

J is TRBJ1-4 and V is TRBV18; D uncertain. Between the trimmed V and J ends, which lost 4 bases and 2 bases, there was a span of 11 bases. The germline V gene encodes CDR1 KGHSH and CDR2 LQKENI. The length of the CDR3 is 15 residues. DNA for the CDR3: TGTGCCAGCTCACGGGCCCCTGGGACTAATGAAAAACTGTTTTTT. This codes for CASSRAPGTNEKLFF.

The V call is TRBV28, the J call TRBJ1-6; TRBD1 aligns across 7 bases. The CDR3 totals 14 residues. V trimming: 8 bases; J trimming: 7 bases; junction bases outside the gene matches: 8. In germline, CDR1 is MDHEN, CDR2 SYDVKM. The CDR3 region is CASRDSLANSPLHF. CDR3 in DNA: TGTGCCAGCCGGGACAGCTTAGCCAATTCACCCCTCCACTTT.

CDR3 nucleotide sequence: TGTGCCAGCAGCCCCGTTTGGAGGGGCGGTGGCGAGCAGTACTTC. Translation: CASSPVWRGGGEQYF. The chain has TRBV6-1 and TRBJ2-7; D is possibly TRBD2 (6 bases). The CDR3 extends over 15 amino acids. Germline CDR1 is MNHNS and CDR2 is SASEGT. Trimming cost V 6 bases and J 6 bases, with 21 bases left between them.

This chain connects TRBV7-8 to TRBJ2-1; TRBD2 might be the D (6 bases). V gave up 1 base and J gave up 3 bases, with 10 bases separating them. The CDR3 contains 15 residues. Germline assignment: CDR1 SGHVS and CDR2 FQNEAQ. The CDR3, as DNA: TGTGCCAGCAGCTTAGGTGGGGGAGGCTACAATGAGCAGTTCTTC. Translation: CASSLGGGGYNEQFF.

As DNA, the CDR3 is TGCGCCAGCAGCTTGGCACTAGCGGGGTTTCAAGAGACCCAGTACTTC. This gives the protein CASSLALAGFQETQYF. The chain is built from TRBV5-1 and TRBJ2-5, with TRBD2 matching over 10 bases. This CDR3 contains 16 residues. Germline values: CDR1 SGHRS, CDR2 YFSETQ. Germline trimming cut 0 bases from V and 2 bases from J; bases unmatched to any gene: 4.

The rearrangement links TRBV5-6 to TRBJ1-4; D may be TRBD1 (6 bases). V lost 2 bases and J 1 base, leaving 15 bases between the germline ends. The CDR3 has 17 residues. The germline gives CDR1 SGHDT, CDR2 YYEEEE. For the CDR3, the DNA is TGTGCCAGCAGCTTATCTACAGGGATGGGAACTAATGAAAAACTGTTTTTT. As protein: CASSLSTGMGTNEKLFF.

The chain employs TRBV6-5 and TRBJ2-7; 9 bases line up with TRBD2. This CDR3 contains 16 residues. CDR1 is MNHEY and CDR2 is SVGAGI in the germline V gene. J was trimmed by 0 bases and V by 2 bases; bases with no gene match: 5. The CDR3 sequence is CASSYTLGLASYEQYF. The CDR3 region has the DNA TGTGCCAGCAGTTACACGTTGGGACTAGCCTCCTACGAGCAGTACTTC.

The CDR3 region is CASSPSGRAYNEQFF. The DNA for the CDR3 is TGTGCCAGCAGCCCAAGCGGGAGAGCCTACAATGAGCAGTTCTTC. The chain couples TRBV7-9 to TRBJ2-1, with TRBD2 matching over 8 bases. The CDR3 is 15 residues long. After removal of 5 bases from V and 2 bases from J, the junction contained 5 bases not matched to a gene. Germline CDR1 reads SEHNR; CDR2 reads FQNEAQ (reference sequence).

CDR3 residues: CASGFHSPNYGYTF. The CDR3 region has the DNA TGCGCCAGCGGTTTTCATAGCCCCAACTATGGCTACACCTTC. This chain uses TRBV5-1 with TRBJ1-2; D is unclear. From germline, CDR1 is SGHRS and CDR2 YFSETQ. Trimming removed 7 bases from V and 2 bases from J, with 15 bases in between. The CDR3 runs to 14 residues.

The rearrangement uses TRBV5-1 and TRBJ2-2; 12 bases align to TRBD2. The J segment lost 4 bases and the V segment lost 3 bases, leaving 4 bases of the junction unmatched. Germline CDR1 reads SGHRS; CDR2 reads YFSETQ. The CDR3 has 16 amino acids. The CDR3 is CASSYRLAGATGELFF. The CDR3 DNA sequence: TGCGCCAGCAGCTACCGACTAGCGGGAGCCACCGGGGAGCTGTTTTTT. Supplemented by reference TRBV5-1 and TRBJ2-2, the full variable domain reads KAGVTQTPRYLIKTRGQQVTLSCSPISGHRSVSWYQQTPGQGLQFLFEYFSETQRNKGNFPGRFSGRQFSNSRSEMNVSTLELGDSALYLCASSYRLAGATGELFFGEGSRLTVL.

This chain links TRBV13 with TRBJ2-7, with 12 nucleotides matching TRBD2. Germline V gene data show CDR1 as PRHDT and CDR2 as FYEKMQ (reference sequence). Trimming at V came to 0 bases and at J to 4 bases, leaving 1 base not matched to a gene. The length of the CDR3 is 15 residues. CDR3 coding DNA: TGTGCCAGCAGCTTAGGCCTAGCGGGAGGGTACGAGCAGTACTTC. It is translated as CASSLGLAGGYEQYF. Looking up the rest from reference TRBV13 and TRBJ2-7 gives the full variable domain: AAGVIQSPRHLIKEKRETATLKCYPIPRHDTVYWYQQGPGQDPQFLISFYEKMQSDKGSIPDRFSAQQFSDYHSELNMSSLELGDSALYFCASSLGLAGGYEQYFGPGTRLTVT.

The rearrangement links TRBV11-2 to TRBJ1-5; 7 bases line up with TRBD1. CDR3 length: 13 residues. Trimming cost V 4 bases and J 6 bases; bases outside gene matches: 3. Looked up from germline, CDR1 is SGHAT and CDR2 is FQNNGV. CDR3 amino acids: CASSSGQAQPQHF. Here the CDR3 DNA reads TGTGCCAGCAGCTCCGGACAGGCTCAGCCCCAGCATTTT.

The rearrangement links TRBV9 to TRBJ2-1, with D tentatively TRBD1 (5 bases). The CDR3 loop spans 14 amino acids. Germline CDR1 SGDLS, CDR2 YYNGEE. V lost 0 bases to trimming and J lost 7 bases, with 11 bases between them. CDR3 nucleotide sequence: TGTGCCAGCAGCGTAGGGGGCAGGGTAAATGAGCAGTTCTTC. Residues: CASSVGGRVNEQFF.

This sequence joins TRBV6-6 and TRBJ2-1, with D unresolved. Germline CDR1 and CDR2: MNHNY and SVGAGI (reference sequence). V lost 5 bases, J lost 8 bases, and 4 bases lay in between. The CDR3 contains 10 residues. The CDR3: CASSLDEQFF. DNA of the CDR3: TGTGCCAGCAGTCTCGATGAGCAGTTCTTC.

This sequence joins TRBV28 and TRBJ2-1; D is perhaps TRBD2 (5 bases). The CDR3 loop spans 15 amino acids. CDR1 and CDR2 from the germline V gene are MDHEN and SYDVKM. V was clipped by 5 bases and J by 4 bases, with 15 bases between them. The CDR3 nucleotides read TGTGCCAGCAGTGAAGCGGTCCTGACTTACAATGAGCAGTTCTTC. Translating it yields CASSEAVLTYNEQFF.

This chain uses TRBV11-2 with TRBJ2-7; D may be TRBD2 (7 bases). Germline assignment: CDR1 SGHAT and CDR2 FQNNGV. Trimming pared 7 bases from V and 5 bases from J, leaving 18 bases between. This CDR3 is 14 amino acids long. CDR3 sequence: CASTGRGRTNEQYF. The CDR3 DNA follows: TGTGCCAGCACGGGGAGGGGGAGGACAAACGAGCAGTACTTC. The variable domain in full, with the rest retrieved from reference TRBV11-2 and TRBJ2-7, is EAGVAQSPRYKIIEKRQSVAFWCNPISGHATLYWYQQILGQGPKLLIQFQNNGVVDDSQLPKDRFSAERLKGVDSTLKIQPAKLEDSAVYLCASTGRGRTNEQYFGPGTRLTVT.

CDR3 in DNA: TGTGCCAGCAGGACTAGCGGGGCCACCTACGAGCAGTACTTC. Translated, it gives CASRTSGATYEQYF. The chain links TRBV7-8 to TRBJ2-7; 11 bases agree with TRBD2. The V segment lost 6 bases and the J segment 2 bases; nucleotides outside the gene matches: 3. The CDR3 loop spans 14 amino acids. Germline lookup yields CDR1 SGHVS and CDR2 FQNEAQ.

V and J are TRBV10-2 and TRBJ2-2, with TRBD2 identical over 9 bases. Germline assignment: CDR1 WSHSY and CDR2 SAAADI. V trimming: 6 bases; J trimming: 0 bases; junction bases outside the gene matches: 5. This CDR3 is 16 amino acids long. The CDR3 protein is CASRTVAGANTGELFF. The DNA for the CDR3 is TGCGCCAGCAGGACCGTAGCGGGAGCGAACACCGGGGAGCTGTTTTTT.

The V and J genes are TRBV11-2 and TRBJ2-7; 8 positions match TRBD1. The CDR3 length is 14 residues. Trimming removed 3 bases from V and 4 bases from J; junction bases left unmatched: 5. Germline V gene sequence: CDR1 SGHAT, CDR2 FQNNGV. The CDR3 coding sequence is TGTGCCAGCAGCTTGCACAGGGGGAATTACGAGCAGTACTTC. Translation gives CASSLHRGNYEQYF.

Considering frequency, this clone is medium-sized. The chain combines TRBV10-2 with TRBJ2-7; 9 nucleotides agree with TRBD1. Germline V CDR1 and CDR2: WSHSY, SAAADI. The J segment lost 4 bases and the V segment lost 8 bases, leaving 9 bases of the junction unmatched. The CDR3 runs to 14 residues. This CDR3 is CASVPGTGLYEQYF. CDR3 nucleotides: TGCGCCAGCGTCCCCGGGACAGGGCTATACGAGCAGTACTTC.

The J gene is TRBJ2-5, the V gene TRBV2, with a weak D call TRBD1 (5 bases). The V end lost 3 bases, the J end lost 1 base, and 9 bases lay between the germline ends. Looked up from germline, CDR1 is SNHLY and CDR2 is FYNNEI. CDR3 size: 14 residues. CDR3 DNA: TGTGCCAGCAGTGATGAGACAGCCCAAGAGACCCAGTACTTC. Encoded protein: CASSDETAQETQYF.